Listed here are 26 T cell receptor beta chains from one sample, sequenced in a study of post-analysis software for immune sequencing data. The study, taken as a whole, reports: Higher frequency in patients than in controls was seen for five TRBV segments, with TRBV5-6, TRBV5-1 and TRBV20-1 among them.

Which antigens these TCRs recognize remains unknown. Unique molecular identifiers were present in the TCR beta cDNA libraries. TCRdb independently ran MiXCR on the PCR reads; one entry per CDR3 protein. This sample yields 700,000 to 900,000 distinct CDR3 sequences, of which about 43% are seen a single time; roughly 5% belongs to the top ten. Sequenced material: blood. These receptors all stem from a girl aged 10 to 17 with multiple sclerosis.

The chain couples TRBV10-3 to TRBJ2-3; D is possibly TRBD2 (6 bases). In germline, CDR1 is ENHRY, CDR2 SYGVKD. This CDR3 region has 16 residues. The V gene lost 1 base and the J gene lost 0 bases, with 11 bases spanning the gap. CDR3 nucleotides: TGTGCCATCAGTGAGTACGGAGGGTTGAGCACAGATACGCAGTATTTT. Translated, it gives CAISEYGGLSTDTQYF.

The J gene is TRBJ2-2, the V gene TRBV7-2; TRBD2 agrees at 13 bases. This CDR3 is built from 15 residues. Germline V gives CDR1 SGHTA, CDR2 FQGNSA. V lost 5 bases, J lost 6 bases, and 3 bases stayed unmatched. The CDR3 loop is CASSTTSGRAGELFF. In DNA, the CDR3 is TGTGCCAGCAGCACAACTAGCGGGAGGGCCGGGGAGCTGTTTTTT.

This clonotype was counted ten times or more. The rearrangement uses TRBV20-1 and TRBJ2-7; the D is unclear. The CDR3 extends over 10 amino acids. Germline V gene lookup returns CDR1 DFQATT and CDR2 SNEGSKA (reference sequence). V lost 1 base and J lost 6, with 4 bases in between. CDR3 loop: CSARGGEQYF. The CDR3 DNA sequence: TGCAGTGCTAGAGGTGGCGAGCAGTACTTC.

The rearrangement links TRBV5-1 to TRBJ2-7; TRBD1 is a possible D gene (6 bases). The germline gives CDR1 SGHRS, CDR2 YFSETQ. Trimming removed 6 bases from V and 0 bases from J, with 13 bases in between. The CDR3 totals 14 residues. CDR3 DNA: TGCGCCAGCAAGGGTCAGGGGTCCTCCTACGAGCAGTACTTC. This encodes CASKGQGSSYEQYF.

The rearrangement links TRBV7-2 to TRBJ2-3; D uncertain. CDR1 is SGHTA, CDR2 FQGNSA, per germline. V lost 1 base to trimming and J lost 12 bases, with 14 bases between them. This CDR3 spans 13 amino acids. The CDR3 nucleotides read TGTGCCAGCAGCTTAGATGGCCCCTTAGGCCAGTATTTT. This codes for CASSLDGPLGQYF.

This clonotype showed up just a few times. The CDR3 DNA is TGCAGCGTTGAAGACGACAGGGGGCGAGGCTACACCTTC. This encodes CSVEDDRGRGYTF. V and J are TRBV29-1 and TRBJ1-2; 10 nucleotides agree with TRBD1. The V gene's germline CDR1 is SQVTM and CDR2 ANQGSEA. V gave up 0 bases and J gave up 8 bases; unmatched junction bases: 3. The CDR3 has 13 amino acids.

This clonotype was detected many times. V and J are TRBV7-9 and TRBJ2-5; possibly TRBD1 or TRBD2 for D (6 bases each). Germline V gene sequence: CDR1 SEHNR, CDR2 FQNEAQ (reference sequence). The CDR3 contains 15 residues. V lost 5 bases to trimming and J lost 1 base, with 14 bases between them. CDR3 in DNA: TGTGCCAGCAGCCGCGGGACACTAATCCAAGAGACCCAGTACTTC. As protein: CASSRGTLIQETQYF. The full variable domain, its missing parts supplied by reference TRBV7-9 and TRBJ2-5, is DTGVSQNPRHKITKRGQNVTFRCDPISEHNRLYWYRQTLGQGPEFLTYFQNEAQLEKSRLLSDRFSAERPKGSFSTLEIQRTEQGDSAMYLCASSRGTLIQETQYFGPGTRLLVL.

The genes are TRBV7-2 and TRBJ2-5; D tentatively fits TRBD1 or TRBD2 (5 bases each). The V and J ends lost 1 base and 11 bases respectively, with 14 bases between them. The CDR3 is made up of 13 amino acids. Germline V lookup: CDR1 SGHTA, CDR2 FQGNSA. CDR3 DNA sequence: TGTGCCAGCAGCTTAGTCCTTCGAGGGGAGCAGTACTTC. The encoded protein is CASSLVLRGEQYF.

V and J are TRBV7-9 and TRBJ2-7; tentative D call: TRBD2 (5 bases). The J call is in doubt because the DNA end fits TRBJ2-5 better. The CDR3 totals 16 residues. Germline-derived CDR1 and CDR2 are SEHNR and FQNEAQ (reference sequence). The CDR3 here is CASSAVARAQRETQYF. CDR3 bases: TGTGCCAGCAGCGCGGTCGCTAGGGCACAGCGGGAGACCCAGTACTTC.

V gene TRBV20-1 combines with J gene TRBJ2-7; 7 bases are a match to TRBD2. CDR1 is DFQATT and CDR2 is SNEGSKA in the germline V gene (reference sequence). This CDR3 contains 14 residues. J was trimmed by 0 bases and V by 3 bases; bases with no gene match: 5. The CDR3 loop is CSARGGESSYEQYF. DNA for the CDR3: TGCAGTGCTAGGGGGGGGGAGAGCTCCTACGAGCAGTACTTC.

This clonotype has only a few counts. The chain couples TRBV20-1 to TRBJ2-7; 7 bases map to TRBD2. The CDR3 sequence is 16 residues long. V trimming: 0 bases; J trimming: 0 bases; junction bases outside the gene matches: 8. The germline gives CDR1 DFQATT, CDR2 SNEGSKA (reference sequence). The CDR3 DNA sequence: TGCAGTGCTAGAGATGGGGAGCGGGGTTTCTCCTACGAGCAGTACTTC. It specifies CSARDGERGFSYEQYF.

The sample holds one count of this clonotype. This chain links TRBV6-1 with TRBJ2-5; the match to TRBD2 covers 13 bases. Matching the DNA end better, TRBJ2-7 makes the J call doubtful. This CDR3 has 15 amino acids. Germline V gene data show CDR1 as MNHNS and CDR2 as SASEGT. CDR3 amino acids: CASSEDGLAGDEQYF. CDR3 DNA sequence: TGTGCCAGCAGTGAAGACGGACTAGCGGGAGACGAGCAGTACTTC.

The CDR3 nucleotides read TGTGCCAGCAGCTTAAATCTAGCCCAAGAGACCCAGTACTTC. Encoded protein: CASSLNLAQETQYF. V gene TRBV7-9 combines with J gene TRBJ2-5, with a tentative D call TRBD2 (5 bases). CDR1 and CDR2 from the germline V gene are SEHNR and FQNEAQ (reference sequence). Trimming cost V 2 bases and J 1 base, with 8 bases left between them. There are 14 residues in the CDR3.

The chain combines TRBV15 with TRBJ2-7; no reliable D call. The CDR3 has 14 amino acids. Germline V CDR1 and CDR2: LNHNV, YYDKDF (reference sequence). Trimming took off 5 bases at V and 2 bases at J, with 13 bases between the two ends. The CDR3 nucleotides read TGTGCCACCAGCCTGGGTGGAGCGACCTACGAGCAGTACTTC. Protein sequence: CATSLGGATYEQYF.

As to this clonotype: A much larger clonotype is one base distant, so this may be a read error. The V gene is TRBV29-1, the J gene TRBJ2-5; D is uncertain. The CDR3 is made up of 11 amino acids. Germline values: CDR1 SQVTM, CDR2 ANQGSEA. The CDR3 protein is CNVGEERRQYF. CDR3 nucleotides: TGCAACGTTGGAGAGGAACGTCGGCAGTACTTC.

This clonotype was recorded a few times. The chain uses TRBV12-3 or TRBV12-4 and TRBJ2-3; no clear D. This CDR3 spans 14 amino acids. Deletions cut 3 bases from V and 1 base from J, with 8 bases between. The CDR3 protein is CASSFYGGTDTQYF. The CDR3 nucleotides are TGTGCCAGCAGTTTTTATGGCGGCACAGATACGCAGTATTTT.

The chain has TRBV28 and TRBJ2-1; weak D call: TRBD2 (5 bases). Per the germline V gene, CDR1 is MDHEN and CDR2 is SYDVKM. The CDR3 totals 14 residues. V was trimmed by 5 bases and J by 9 bases, leaving 17 bases between them. The CDR3 reads CASSPRTSPVEQFF. CDR3 in DNA: TGTGCCAGCAGTCCCCGAACTAGTCCCGTTGAGCAGTTCTTC.

This clonotype showed up just a few times. This chain joins TRBV24-1 and TRBJ2-5, with D maybe TRBD1 (6 bases). CDR1 and CDR2 from the germline V gene are KGHDR and SFDVKD. V lost 4 bases and J 3 bases, leaving 14 bases between the germline ends. The CDR3 runs to 15 residues. CDR3 nucleotides: TGTGCCACCAGTGAAACCGGGACAAGGAAAGAGACCCAGTACTTC. It translates to CATSETGTRKETQYF.

This clonotype was seen more than once but under ten times. J is TRBJ2-1 and V is TRBV24-1; 8 bases map to TRBD2. Germline values: CDR1 KGHDR, CDR2 SFDVKD. J lost 6 bases, V lost 0 bases, and 9 bases had no gene match. The CDR3 is 17 amino acids. CDR3 protein: CATSDLPGTSGSNEQFF. CDR3 DNA sequence: TGTGCCACCAGTGATTTGCCCGGTACTAGCGGTTCCAATGAGCAGTTCTTC.

In this sample, this clonotype turned up a few times. The chain carries TRBV6-1 and TRBJ2-1, with D hard to call. The CDR3 totals 12 residues. Germline V gene data show CDR1 as MNHNS and CDR2 as SASEGT. Trimming stripped 1 base from V and 8 bases from J, with 6 bases between. This CDR3 is CASSEVRDEQFF. The CDR3 nucleotides read TGTGCCAGCAGTGAAGTTCGCGATGAGCAGTTCTTC.

This clonotype was seen ten or more times. The chain joins TRBV5-1 to TRBJ2-3; TRBD1 matches at 9 bases. The J segment lost 8 bases and the V segment lost 0 bases, leaving 1 base of the junction unmatched. Looked up from germline, CDR1 is SGHRS and CDR2 is YFSETQ. The CDR3 contains 13 residues. The CDR3 DNA sequence: TGCGCCAGCAGCTTGGAGGGACAGGGTACGCAGTATTTT. Translating gives CASSLEGQGTQYF.

This chain connects TRBV3-1 to TRBJ1-5, with 7 bases identical to TRBD1. Germline V lookup: CDR1 LGHDT, CDR2 YNNKEL (reference sequence). The CDR3 is 14 residues long. J gave up 7 bases and V 5 bases, and 8 bases lay outside the gene matches. CDR3 in DNA: TGTGCCAGCAGCGGAGGGACAGATCGCCAGCCCCAGCATTTT. It specifies CASSGGTDRQPQHF.

This chain connects TRBV18 to TRBJ2-3, with TRBD2 matching over 8 bases. V was pared by 5 bases and J by 5 bases, with 6 bases of the junction left unmatched. Germline lookup yields CDR1 KGHSH and CDR2 LQKENI. The CDR3 extends over 14 amino acids. The CDR3 spells CASSSGTREDTQYF. Here the CDR3 DNA reads TGTGCCAGCTCATCCGGGACTAGAGAAGATACGCAGTATTTT.

This clonotype showed up just once. The chain links TRBV29-1 to TRBJ1-1, with a possible D match to TRBD1 (5 bases). V gave up 6 bases and J gave up 6 bases, with 11 bases separating them. CDR3 size: 11 residues. Looked up from germline, CDR1 is SQVTM and CDR2 is ANQGSEA. CDR3 protein: CSVEGWPEAFF. CDR3 DNA: TGCAGCGTGGAGGGGTGGCCTGAAGCTTTCTTT.

The gene calls are TRBV3-1 and TRBJ1-1; perhaps TRBD1 as D (5 bases). The germline V gene has CDR1 LGHDT and CDR2 YNNKEL (reference sequence). Deletions cut 0 bases from V and 5 bases from J, with 10 bases between. The CDR3 extends over 14 amino acids. Here the CDR3 DNA reads TGTGCCAGCAGCCAAGAGGGGGGGTGGACTGAAGCTTTCTTT. Translation gives CASSQEGGWTEAFF.

This clonotype came up a few times. The gene calls are TRBV4-2 and TRBJ2-7; 8 nucleotides agree with TRBD2. Losses at the gene ends were 0 bases for V and 3 bases for J; bases not matched to a gene: 13. The CDR3 length is 18 residues. Germline V gene data show CDR1 as LGHNA and CDR2 as YNFKEQ. CDR3 loop: CASSQDRSGSQLSYEQYF. The CDR3 nucleotides read TGTGCCAGCAGCCAAGATCGAAGCGGGAGCCAACTCAGCTACGAGCAGTACTTC.